These 17 T cell receptor beta chains originate from one sample sequenced in a study of CD8 T cells in ankylosing spondylitis. A single record per CDR3 protein comes from TCRdb applying MiXCR to the 5' RACE reads. This sample carries 150,000 to 200,000 distinct CDR3 sequences, 25% to 35% of them seen once, and the ten largest clones take 4.5% to 6%. Sequences were obtained from synovial fluid, either unsorted or a sorted T cell fraction (not recorded which). Source of these receptors: a male donor with ankylosing spondylitis.

This clonotype appeared a few times. The chain recombines TRBV20-1 with TRBJ1-2, with D tentatively TRBD1 (6 bases). Germline lookup yields CDR1 DFQATT and CDR2 SNEGSKA (reference sequence). The CDR3 runs to 15 residues. Trimming took 3 bases from V and 0 from J, leaving 14 bases between them. For the CDR3, the DNA is TGCAGTGCTAGTGAAGGGGGATCGACTAACTATGGCTACACCTTC. Translating gives CSASEGGSTNYGYTF.

This clonotype appeared many times. The CDR3 protein is CASSADRGQSEQYF. The CDR3, as DNA: TGTGCCAGCTCAGCGGACAGGGGGCAGAGCGAGCAGTACTTC. This chain joins TRBV18 and TRBJ2-7; 11 nucleotides line up with TRBD1. Germline CDR1 reads KGHSH; CDR2 reads LQKENI. The CDR3 extends over 14 amino acids. Trimming took 5 bases from V and 6 from J; bases not matched to a gene: 6.

This clonotype was seen more than once but under ten times. Here the CDR3 DNA reads TGTGCGGCTGGGACAACCAACACCGGGGAGCTGTTTTTT. It translates to CAAGTTNTGELFF. This chain connects TRBV24-1 to TRBJ2-2; tentative D call: TRBD1 (6 bases). CDR3 length equals 13 residues. Germline V gives CDR1 KGHDR, CDR2 SFDVKD.

This clonotype occurred a few times. V usage is TRBV10-2 and J usage is TRBJ1-3; 7 bases align to TRBD1. Germline V gene sequence: CDR1 WSHSY, CDR2 SAAADI. The CDR3 totals 17 residues. The ends lost 1 base at V and 2 bases at J; junction bases unmatched: 8. CDR3 nucleotides: TGCGCCAGCAGTGAGTTCAGCCCAGGGGGAACTGGAAACACCATATATTTT. Protein: CASSEFSPGGTGNTIYF.

This clonotype was found a few times. The gene calls are TRBV29-1 and TRBJ2-7; tentatively, D is TRBD2 (6 bases). Germline V lookup: CDR1 SQVTM, CDR2 ANQGSEA. The germline V and J ends were trimmed by 4 bases and 3 bases, with 13 bases remaining between them. The CDR3 length is 13 residues. The CDR3 spells CSVGRGTYYEQYF. DNA for the CDR3: TGCAGCGTTGGACGGGGGACTTACTACGAGCAGTACTTC.

This clonotype was seen at least ten times. The chain employs TRBV7-2 and TRBJ2-5; weak D call: TRBD1 (5 bases). The CDR3 is made up of 17 amino acids. V dropped 5 bases and J dropped 1 base, with 20 bases sitting between them. Germline V gene lookup returns CDR1 SGHTA and CDR2 FQGNSA. CDR3 nucleotides: TGTGCCAGCAGCCTTCCTTCCTACGACAGACCCCAAGAGACCCAGTACTTC. This sequence encodes CASSLPSYDRPQETQYF.

This chain joins TRBV15 and TRBJ2-1; 8 bases line up with TRBD1. This CDR3 has 16 amino acids. V dropped 1 base and J dropped 4; count of bases not matched to a gene: 6. The V gene's germline CDR1 is LNHNV and CDR2 YYDKDF (reference sequence). CDR3 nucleotide sequence: TGTGCCACCAGCAGAGCGAGGACAGGGAGTTACAATGAGCAGTTCTTC. Amino acid sequence: CATSRARTGSYNEQFF. Full variable domain (outside the CDR3, taken from reference TRBV15 and TRBJ2-1): DAMVIQNPRYQVTQFGKPVTLSCSQTLNHNVMYWYQQKSSQAPKLLFHYYDKDFNNEADTPDNFQSRRPNTSFCFLDIRSPGLGDTAMYLCATSRARTGSYNEQFFGPGTRLTVL.

V is TRBV28 and J is TRBJ2-7; D is unclear. Looked up from germline, CDR1 is MDHEN and CDR2 is SYDVKM. CDR3 length equals 15 residues. V was shortened by 4 bases and J by 3 bases, with 16 bases between the two germline ends. The CDR3 here is CASSSTHPINYEQYF. Written as DNA, the CDR3 is TGTGCCAGCAGTTCAACCCACCCTATAAACTACGAGCAGTACTTC.

The chain has TRBV7-2 and TRBJ2-3; 9 bases match TRBD1. Trimming removed 5 bases from V and 6 bases from J; junction bases left unmatched: 9. Germline V gives CDR1 SGHTA, CDR2 FQGNSA. The CDR3 consists of 15 residues. The CDR3 is CASSVRGTGMDTQYF. DNA for the CDR3: TGTGCCAGCAGCGTCCGGGGGACAGGGATGGATACGCAGTATTTT.

The chain employs TRBV5-1 and TRBJ1-2; perhaps TRBD1 as D (6 bases). The V end was cut by 0 bases, the J end by 8 bases, with 17 bases between. The germline V gene has CDR1 SGHRS and CDR2 YFSETQ. This CDR3 contains 15 residues. The chain's CDR3 is CASSLALTQGTGYTF. The CDR3 DNA reads TGCGCCAGCAGCTTGGCTCTAACCCAGGGGACCGGCTACACCTTC.

The rearrangement joins TRBV3-1 to TRBJ2-3, with D unclear. Germline V gene lookup returns CDR1 LGHDT and CDR2 YNNKEL (reference sequence). The CDR3 covers 14 residues. The V end was cut by 2 bases, the J end by 4 bases, with 10 bases between. The CDR3, as DNA: TGTGCCAGCAGCCAAACCTCAGAGGCAGATACGCAGTATTTT. Translation gives CASSQTSEADTQYF.

The chain has TRBV20-1 and TRBJ2-2; unclear D gene. The germline V and J ends were trimmed by 0 bases and 4 bases, with 6 bases remaining between them. The CDR3 is 13 amino acids. Germline-derived CDR1 and CDR2 are DFQATT and SNEGSKA (reference sequence). CDR3 residues: CSAREPGTGELFF. In DNA, the CDR3 is TGCAGTGCTAGAGAGCCCGGCACCGGGGAGCTGTTTTTT.

The gene calls are TRBV11-2 and TRBJ1-1, with 7 bases lining up with TRBD1. This CDR3 has 15 amino acids. V lost 2 bases to trimming and J lost 4 bases; unmatched junction nucleotides: 7. Per the germline V gene, CDR1 is SGHAT and CDR2 is FQNNGV. This CDR3 is CASSLSSGGGTEAFF. The CDR3 DNA sequence: TGTGCCAGCAGCTTATCGTCAGGGGGAGGCACTGAAGCTTTCTTT.

The rearrangement uses TRBV7-2 and TRBJ2-5; possibly TRBD1 for D (7 bases). With 5 bases removed from V and 5 bases from J, the gap between germline ends came to 9 bases. The CDR3 has 12 amino acids. Germline CDR1 is SGHTA and CDR2 is FQGNSA. The CDR3 region is CASSAGGETQYF. The CDR3 region has the DNA TGTGCCAGCAGCGCAGGGGGGGAGACCCAGTACTTC.

In DNA, the CDR3 is TGCAGTGCTAGAACCCCCGTGGATACGCAGTATTTT. It yields the protein CSARTPVDTQYF. The J gene is TRBJ2-3, the V gene TRBV20-1; D gene uncertain. The length of the CDR3 is 12 residues. Trimming took off 2 bases at V and 6 bases at J, with 9 bases between the two ends. Germline-derived CDR1 and CDR2 are DFQATT and SNEGSKA (reference sequence).

This CDR3 is CASINLGTANTGELFF. CDR3 DNA: TGTGCCAGCATCAATCTCGGGACGGCGAACACCGGGGAGCTGTTTTTT. The V gene is TRBV28, the J gene TRBJ2-2; either TRBD1 or TRBD2 may fit D (5 bases each). The germline gives CDR1 MDHEN, CDR2 SYDVKM. The CDR3 extends over 16 amino acids. V shed 7 bases and J shed 0 bases, with 15 bases lying between them.

The chain couples TRBV6-5 to TRBJ1-2; possibly TRBD1 for D (6 bases). V was cut by 2 bases and J by 2 bases, with 6 bases left in between. The CDR3 sequence is 13 residues long. The germline V gene has CDR1 MNHEY and CDR2 SVGAGI. CDR3 DNA sequence: TGTGCCAGCAGTTACCAGGGGAACTATGGCTACACCTTC. Translating gives CASSYQGNYGYTF.